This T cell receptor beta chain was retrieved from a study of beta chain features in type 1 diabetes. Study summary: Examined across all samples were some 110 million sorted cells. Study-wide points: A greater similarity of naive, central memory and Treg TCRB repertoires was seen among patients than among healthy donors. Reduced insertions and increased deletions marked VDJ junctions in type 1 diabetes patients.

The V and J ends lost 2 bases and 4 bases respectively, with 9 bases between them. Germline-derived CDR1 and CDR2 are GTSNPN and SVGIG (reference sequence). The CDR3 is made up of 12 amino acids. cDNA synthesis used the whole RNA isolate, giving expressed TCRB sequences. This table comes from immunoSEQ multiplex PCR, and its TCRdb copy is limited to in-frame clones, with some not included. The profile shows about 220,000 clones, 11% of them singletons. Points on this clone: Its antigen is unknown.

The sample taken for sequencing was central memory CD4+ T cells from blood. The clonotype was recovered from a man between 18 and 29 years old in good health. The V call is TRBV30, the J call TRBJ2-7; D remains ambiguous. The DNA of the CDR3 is TGTGCCTGGAGTCAAAGACCATACGAGCAGTACTTC. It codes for CAWSQRPYEQYF.